The 27 T cell receptor beta chains listed next were all sequenced from one sample in a study of regulatory T cells in long-lasting Graves disease (dated by TCRdb to 2020 to 2023). Library construction relied on multiplex PCR. Instrument used: Illumina HiSeq 4000. TCR beta libraries were built with iRepertoire HTBI primers and Arm-PCR amplification of CDR3 regions. In-frame beta chains were kept once TCRdb had trimmed the public reads at Q25 with fastp and called clones with MiXCR. When rows share a CDR3 protein, they turn into one entry using the most common DNA and genes. For this sample the table gives about 350,000 distinct CDR3 sequences, of which around 16% were detected only once. 20% of the sample belongs to the ten largest clones. The time point label, read with the paper, signifies: newly diagnosed GD, antithyroid drugs for less than 3 months. For both TCR sequencing and RNA sequencing, RNA was extracted from PBMCs in TRIzol.

Separately, the same data were catalogued under a study of T cells in Graves' hyperthyroidism and ophthalmopathy.

The source material was peripheral blood mononuclear cells (PBMCs), sampled at new diagnosis, from a patient treated with antithyroid drugs. Source of these receptors: a young woman with Graves disease. Donor details come from another sample of the same person, matched by shared clones.

V and J are TRBV5-6 and TRBJ1-2; TRBD1 agrees at 8 bases. This CDR3 has 14 amino acids. The V segment lost 4 bases and the J segment 4 bases; nucleotides outside the gene matches: 6. Germline V CDR1 and CDR2: SGHDT, YYEEEE. CDR3 nucleotides: TGTGCCAGCAGCAAGGACAGGGAGGGCTATGGCTACACCTTC. It specifies CASSKDREGYGYTF.

This clonotype has ten or more counts. V is TRBV6-1 and J is TRBJ2-5, with 14 bases aligning to TRBD2. Looked up from germline, CDR1 is MNHNS and CDR2 is SASEGT. The ends lost 4 bases at V and 4 bases at J; junction bases unmatched: 5. The CDR3 loop spans 16 amino acids. The CDR3 sequence: CASSALGLAGAETQYF. In DNA form, the CDR3 reads TGTGCCAGCAGTGCTTTGGGACTAGCGGGAGCAGAGACCCAGTACTTC.

This clonotype came up many times. V is TRBV20-1 and J is TRBJ2-7, with D maybe TRBD1 (5 bases). The CDR3 loop spans 12 amino acids. Trimming left V 6 bases short and J 0 bases short, with 9 bases between. Germline V gene data show CDR1 as DFQATT and CDR2 as SNEGSKA (reference sequence). CDR3 in amino acids: CSAPDTSYEQYF. The CDR3 DNA follows: TGCAGTGCGCCGGACACCTCCTACGAGCAGTACTTC.

This clonotype has at least ten counts. The chain carries TRBV7-9 and TRBJ2-5; 7 bases match TRBD2. CDR1 is SEHNR, CDR2 FQNEAQ, per germline (reference sequence). The CDR3 runs to 15 residues. V dropped 8 bases and J dropped 2; count of bases not matched to a gene: 11. CDR3 sequence: CASGPLGSGQETQYF. The CDR3 DNA reads as TGTGCCAGCGGACCTCTGGGTAGCGGGCAAGAGACCCAGTACTTC.

V usage is TRBV12-3 or TRBV12-4 and J usage is TRBJ2-5; D is undetermined. There are 13 residues in the CDR3. Trimming removed 5 bases at V and 4 bases at J, with 11 bases between. Written as DNA, the CDR3 is TGTGCCAGCAGTCCCTCGACCAGAGAGACCCAGTACTTC. Encoded protein: CASSPSTRETQYF.

The sample holds many counts of this clonotype. The chain links TRBV18 to TRBJ1-1; D unclear. The CDR3 is 13 amino acids. The V gene's germline CDR1 is KGHSH and CDR2 LQKENI. The V gene lost 3 bases and the J gene lost 1 base, with 6 bases spanning the gap. The CDR3 nucleotides are TGTGCCAGCTCACCGGTCCAGAACACTGAAGCTTTCTTT. Translating gives CASSPVQNTEAFF.

This clonotype was recorded many times. The J gene is TRBJ1-1, the V gene TRBV12-3 or TRBV12-4, with a weak D call TRBD1 (5 bases). The CDR3 contains 14 residues. V lost 6 bases and J 6 bases, leaving 17 bases between the germline ends. CDR3 sequence: CASRFTGEGPEAFF. The CDR3 bases are TGTGCCAGCAGGTTCACAGGTGAGGGGCCTGAAGCTTTCTTT.

This clonotype occurred a few times. The junction differs from germline at one of its ends, possibly a read error. The chain employs TRBV14 and TRBJ2-5; D not certain. Germline V CDR1 and CDR2: SGHDN, FVKESK. The CDR3 extends over 13 amino acids. The CDR3 region is CASSQDIAVSKFF. The CDR3 nucleotides are TGTGCCAGCAGCCAAGATATCGCGGTCTCGAAGTTCTTC.

The chain links TRBV4-1 to TRBJ1-4, with 9 bases identical to TRBD1. The CDR3 is 14 amino acids. After removal of 6 bases from V and 8 bases from J, the junction contained 7 bases not matched to a gene. Per the germline V gene, CDR1 is MGHRA and CDR2 is YSYEKL. Written as DNA, the CDR3 is TGCGCCAGCAGTCGGACAGGGGAGAGAGAAAAACTGTTTTTT. Its protein product is CASSRTGEREKLFF.

The V gene is TRBV6-2 or TRBV6-3, the J gene TRBJ1-6; 8 bases fit TRBD1. The germline V gene has CDR1 MNHEY and CDR2 SVGEGT. This CDR3 comprises 16 residues. Unmatched junction bases numbered 8, after V lost 5 bases and J lost 5 bases. The CDR3 DNA sequence: TGTGCCAGCAGTCCCGGACAGGGTAGAAATAATTCACCCCTCCACTTT. Amino acids: CASSPGQGRNNSPLHF.

This clonotype came up a few times. J is TRBJ2-1 and V is TRBV7-3; D is unclear. Trimming stripped 5 bases from V and 0 bases from J, with 14 bases between. The CDR3 totals 16 residues. The germline V gene has CDR1 SGHTA and CDR2 FQGTGA. CDR3 amino acids: CASSPTGGRSYNEQFF. The CDR3 DNA reads as TGTGCCAGCAGCCCGACTGGTGGGCGCTCCTACAATGAGCAGTTCTTC.

This clonotype was recorded at least ten times. The genes are TRBV11-2 and TRBJ1-5, with TRBD1 matching 9 bases. The CDR3 is 15 amino acids. With 2 bases clipped from V and 5 bases from J, the junction kept 4 bases outside the gene matches. In germline, CDR1 is SGHAT, CDR2 FQNNGV. CDR3 DNA: TGTGCCAGCAGCTTAAGGGGACAGGGCCATCAGCCCCAGCATTTT. Its protein product is CASSLRGQGHQPQHF.

V gene TRBV5-1 combines with J gene TRBJ1-3; the match to TRBD1 covers 7 bases. Germline CDR1 is SGHRS and CDR2 is YFSETQ. CDR3 length: 17 residues. J gave up 4 bases and V 0 bases, and 10 bases lay outside the gene matches. CDR3 coding DNA: TGCGCCAGCAGCTTGGGACAGGGACTCACGCGAGGAAACACCATATATTTT. Translated: CASSLGQGLTRGNTIYF.

The sample holds a few counts of this clonotype. The V and J genes are TRBV12-5 and TRBJ1-2; D is uncertain. Germline loops: CDR1 LGHNT, CDR2 FRNRAP. The CDR3 length is 13 residues. The V end lost 2 bases, the J end lost 8 bases, and 12 bases lay between the germline ends. The CDR3 nucleotides are TGTGCTAGTGGTTTGCTCCCCAGTTCCGGCTACACCTTC. Its translation is CASGLLPSSGYTF.

There are many counts of this clonotype. The chain is built from TRBV10-1 and TRBJ1-2, with TRBD1 as a possible D gene (6 bases). Trimming removed 2 bases from V and 2 bases from J, with 15 bases in between. Germline assignment: CDR1 WNHNN and CDR2 SYGVQD (reference sequence). This CDR3 has 16 residues. The CDR3 protein is CASSETPGHINYGYTF. Written as DNA, the CDR3 is TGCGCCAGCAGTGAGACGCCGGGACATATCAACTATGGCTACACCTTC.

Sample share makes this clonotype medium-sized. The chain employs TRBV2 and TRBJ2-5; D is perhaps TRBD2 (6 bases). Looked up from germline, CDR1 is SNHLY and CDR2 is FYNNEI. The CDR3 contains 13 residues. V lost 7 bases, J lost 2 bases, and 11 bases lay in between. CDR3 loop: CASTGENQETQYF. In DNA form, the CDR3 reads TGTGCCAGCACGGGAGAAAATCAAGAGACCCAGTACTTC. Together with reference TRBV2 and TRBJ2-5, the CDR3 gives the full variable domain: EPEVTQTPSHQVTQMGQEVILRCVPISNHLYFYWYRQILGQKVEFLVSFYNNEISEKSEIFDDQFSVERPDGSNFTLKIRSTKLEDSAMYFCASTGENQETQYFGPGTRLLVL.

This clonotype was counted ten times or more. This sequence joins TRBV10-2 and TRBJ2-2; 12 bases align to TRBD2. Germline CDR1 WSHSY, CDR2 SAAADI. V was clipped by 7 bases and J by 2 bases; unmatched bases: 8. This CDR3 has 17 residues. CDR3: CASTGLAGSFNTGELFF. DNA for the CDR3: TGCGCCAGCACTGGACTAGCGGGGTCGTTTAACACCGGGGAGCTGTTTTTT.

As concerns this clonotype: This may come from a read error, since a much larger clone is one base off. The chain recombines TRBV5-1 with TRBJ1-2, with 8 bases identical to TRBD1. The CDR3 length is 13 residues. The germline V gene encodes CDR1 SGHRS and CDR2 YFSETQ. The CDR3 is CASSLDRDFGCTF. Written as DNA, the CDR3 is TGCGCCAGCAGCCTGGACAGGGATTTTGGCTGCACCTTC.

This clonotype was detected ten times or more. The V and J genes are TRBV12-3 or TRBV12-4 and TRBJ2-3; D unresolved. The CDR3 runs 15 residues. Between the trimmed V and J ends, which lost 6 bases and 1 base, there was a span of 14 bases. This CDR3 reads CASSLRTLGTDTQYF. In DNA form, the CDR3 reads TGTGCCAGCAGCCTCCGAACCCTAGGCACAGATACGCAGTATTTT.

Concerning this clonotype: A junction boundary mismatches the germline segment, possibly from a read error. The chain links TRBV29-1 to TRBJ2-7; D possibly corresponds to TRBD1 (6 bases). The CDR3 spans 14 residues. Germline loops: CDR1 SQVTM, CDR2 ANQGSEA. The CDR3 DNA is TGCAACGTTGAGGCAGGGGTTGGAATGTACGAGCAGTACTTC. The encoded protein is CNVEAGVGMYEQYF.

This clonotype appeared many times. The chain carries TRBV7-9 and TRBJ2-5; perhaps TRBD2 as D (5 bases). There are 16 residues in the CDR3. In germline, CDR1 is SEHNR, CDR2 FQNEAQ (reference sequence). V gave up 5 bases and J gave up 5 bases, with 21 bases separating them. CDR3 in DNA: TGTGCCAGCAGCCCTCCGACAAGCGCCACGGGGGAGACCCAGTACTTC. It translates to CASSPPTSATGETQYF.

About this clonotype: A single base separates this from a much larger clone, so it may be a read error. The chain employs TRBV12-3 or TRBV12-4 and TRBJ1-2; D possibly corresponds to TRBD1 (6 bases). CDR3 length equals 14 residues. Trimming took off 5 bases at V and 7 bases at J, with 17 bases between the two ends. Here the CDR3 DNA reads TGTGCCAGCAGTACCGGGGCGGGGGCGGTTGGCTACACCTTC. Its protein product is CASSTGAGAVGYTF.

In this sample, this clonotype turned up many times. This chain uses TRBV28 with TRBJ2-1; D remains unclear. Trimming shortened V by 3 bases and J by 9 bases, and 6 bases separated the two germline ends. The germline CDR1 and CDR2 sequences are MDHEN and SYDVKM. CDR3 length equals 11 residues. The CDR3 sequence is CASSFGPEQFF. Written as DNA, the CDR3 is TGTGCCAGCAGTTTTGGCCCTGAGCAGTTCTTC.

This clonotype was counted many times. The chain uses TRBV5-1 and TRBJ2-7, with D possibly TRBD1 on 5 matching bases. V lost 0 bases to trimming and J lost 5 bases, with 12 bases between them. Germline V gene sequence: CDR1 SGHRS, CDR2 YFSETQ. The CDR3 length is 14 residues. The CDR3 coding sequence is TGCGCCAGCAGCTTGGGGGCAGGGTCGAACGAGCAGTACTTC. Residues: CASSLGAGSNEQYF.

The CDR3, as DNA: TGTGCCAGCAGCGTGACAGGTTACAATCAGCCCCAGCATTTT. Its translation: CASSVTGYNQPQHF. This chain joins TRBV5-5 and TRBJ1-5, with D tentatively TRBD1 (6 bases). Germline values: CDR1 SGHKS, CDR2 YYEKEE (reference sequence). The V end was cut by 4 bases, the J end by 3 bases, with 11 bases between. This CDR3 has 14 amino acids.

This clonotype was detected ten times or more. The V and J genes are TRBV7-9 and TRBJ2-3; D uncertain. This CDR3 contains 14 residues. Trimming removed 2 bases at V and 3 bases at J, with 9 bases between. Germline CDR1 SEHNR, CDR2 FQNEAQ (reference sequence). The CDR3, as DNA: TGTGCCAGCAGCTTAACGGAATTGACAGATACGCAGTATTTT. Its translation: CASSLTELTDTQYF.

At least ten counts were recorded for this clonotype. The chain combines TRBV18 with TRBJ2-7, with TRBD2 matching 13 bases. CDR1 KGHSH and CDR2 LQKENI come from the germline V gene. With 4 bases clipped from V and 2 bases from J, the junction kept 8 bases outside the gene matches. The CDR3 extends over 17 amino acids. In nucleotides, the CDR3 is TGTGCCAGCTCACGCGGGACTAGCGGGAACTTCGCCTACGAGCAGTACTTC. This sequence encodes CASSRGTSGNFAYEQYF.